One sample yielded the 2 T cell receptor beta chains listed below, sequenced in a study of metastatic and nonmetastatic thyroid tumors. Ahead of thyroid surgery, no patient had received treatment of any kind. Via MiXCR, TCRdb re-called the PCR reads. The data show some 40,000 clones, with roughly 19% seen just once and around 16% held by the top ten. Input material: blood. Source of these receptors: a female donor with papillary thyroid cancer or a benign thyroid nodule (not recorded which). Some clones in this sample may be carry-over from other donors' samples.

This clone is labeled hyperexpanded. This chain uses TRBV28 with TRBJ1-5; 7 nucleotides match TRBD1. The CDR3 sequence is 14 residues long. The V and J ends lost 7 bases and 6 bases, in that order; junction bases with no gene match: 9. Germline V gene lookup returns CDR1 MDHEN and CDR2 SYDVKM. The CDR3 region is CASTLARGPQPQHF. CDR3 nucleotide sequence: TGTGCCAGCACCTTAGCGAGGGGGCCTCAGCCCCAGCATTTT.

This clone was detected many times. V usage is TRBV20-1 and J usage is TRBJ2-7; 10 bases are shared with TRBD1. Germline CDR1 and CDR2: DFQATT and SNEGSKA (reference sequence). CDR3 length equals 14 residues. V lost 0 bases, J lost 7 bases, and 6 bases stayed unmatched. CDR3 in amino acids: CSARDWDRGWEQYF. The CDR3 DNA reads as TGCAGTGCTAGAGATTGGGACAGGGGATGGGAGCAGTACTTC.